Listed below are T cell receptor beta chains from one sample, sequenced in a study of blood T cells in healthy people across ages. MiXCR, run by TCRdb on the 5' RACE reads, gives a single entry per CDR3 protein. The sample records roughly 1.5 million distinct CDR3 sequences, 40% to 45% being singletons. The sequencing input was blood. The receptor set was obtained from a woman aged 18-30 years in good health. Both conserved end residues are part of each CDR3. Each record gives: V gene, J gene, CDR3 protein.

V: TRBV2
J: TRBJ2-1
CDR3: CASSQGEGEQFF

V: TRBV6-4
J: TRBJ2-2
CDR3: CASSGTTTGELFF

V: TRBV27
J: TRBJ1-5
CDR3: CASSLSGIQPQHF

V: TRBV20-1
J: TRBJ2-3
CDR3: CSAPGTSGGQAWGDTQYF

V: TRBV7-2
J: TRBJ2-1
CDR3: CASSFRQGSNEQFF

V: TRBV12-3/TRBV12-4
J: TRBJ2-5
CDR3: CASSFRREGQETQYF

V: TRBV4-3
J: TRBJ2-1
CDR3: CASSQVIGGEQFF

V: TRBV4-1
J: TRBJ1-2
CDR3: CASSQDHGGSGYTF

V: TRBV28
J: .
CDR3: CASSLWGGFYEQYF

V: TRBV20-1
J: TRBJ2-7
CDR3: CSASPRVPPYEQYF

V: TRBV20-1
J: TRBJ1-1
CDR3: CSARGLRPSWENTEAFF

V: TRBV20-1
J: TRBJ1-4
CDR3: CSARRTGGGEKLFF

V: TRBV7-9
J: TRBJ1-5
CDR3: CASSAETGVNQPQHF

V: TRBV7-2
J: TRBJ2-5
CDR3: CASRSSLTQYF

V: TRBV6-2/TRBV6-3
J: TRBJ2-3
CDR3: CASSSSSILRSEDTQYF

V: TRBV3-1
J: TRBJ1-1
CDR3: CASSQESLPNTEAFF

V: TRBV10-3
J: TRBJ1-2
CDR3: CAISDQVAGYTF

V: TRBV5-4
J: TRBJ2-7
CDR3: CASSPGSGTYEQYF

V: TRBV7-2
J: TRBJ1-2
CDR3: CASSLTPGVGYTF

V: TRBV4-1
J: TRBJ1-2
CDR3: CASRDKAISTGPVPTF

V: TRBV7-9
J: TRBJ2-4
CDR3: CASSSEGSSQNIQYF

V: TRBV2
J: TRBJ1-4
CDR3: CASRWTGGREKLFF

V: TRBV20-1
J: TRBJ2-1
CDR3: CSARDSLAGAYNEQFF

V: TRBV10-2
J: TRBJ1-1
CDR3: CASRRGALMNTEAFF

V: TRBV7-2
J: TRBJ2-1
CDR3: CASSLGRTGSYNEQFF

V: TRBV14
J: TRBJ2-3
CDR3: CASSQEKTDTQYF

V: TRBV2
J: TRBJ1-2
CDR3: CASSPGGAPLYYGYTF

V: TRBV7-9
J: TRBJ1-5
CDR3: CASSLGTGTNQPQHF

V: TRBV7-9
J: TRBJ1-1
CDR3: CASSSYETGGTEAFF

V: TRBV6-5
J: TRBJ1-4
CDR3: CASSYDGGQGEAEKLFF

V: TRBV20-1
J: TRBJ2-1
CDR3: CSARGGQGVYNEQFF

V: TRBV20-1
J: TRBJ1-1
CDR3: CSAIPRSTEAFF

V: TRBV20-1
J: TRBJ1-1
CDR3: CSALLRGAGTEAFF

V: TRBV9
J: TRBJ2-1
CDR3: CASRGQALDEQFF

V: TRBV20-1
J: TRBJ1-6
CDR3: CSARAPRAGTPYNSPLHF

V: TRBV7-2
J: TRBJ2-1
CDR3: CASSPRRGDNEQFF

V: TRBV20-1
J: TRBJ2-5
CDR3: CSAREGTSGKETQYF

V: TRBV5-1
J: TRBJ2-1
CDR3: CASSSGLGGANEQFF

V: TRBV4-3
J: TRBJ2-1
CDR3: CASSQTGTQTYNEQFF

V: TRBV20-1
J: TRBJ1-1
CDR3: CSAREPGVNTEAFF

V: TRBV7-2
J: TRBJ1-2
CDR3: CASSLVGGPLNYGYTF

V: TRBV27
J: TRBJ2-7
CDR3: CASSDGSGEQYF

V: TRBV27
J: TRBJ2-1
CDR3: CASSFGLARYNEQFF

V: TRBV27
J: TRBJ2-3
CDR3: CASSFMAGAFGTQYF

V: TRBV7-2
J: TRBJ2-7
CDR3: CASSSKSEQYF

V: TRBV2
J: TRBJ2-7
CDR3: CASSENSGGETRYF

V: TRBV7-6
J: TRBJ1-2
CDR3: CASSLSDRAPYGYTF

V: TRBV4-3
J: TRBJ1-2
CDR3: CASSQHRSGTLNYGYTF

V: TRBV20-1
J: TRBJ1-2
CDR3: CSAPGTANGYTF

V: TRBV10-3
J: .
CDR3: CAISESLGEQYF

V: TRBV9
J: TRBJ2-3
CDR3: CASSVAPTSTDTQYF

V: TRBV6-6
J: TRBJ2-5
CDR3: CASSYYRGARQETQYF

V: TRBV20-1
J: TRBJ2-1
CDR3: CSAADTMNEQFF

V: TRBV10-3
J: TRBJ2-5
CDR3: CAISESSDRESQETQYF

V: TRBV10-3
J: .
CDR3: CAISRTGTGRYEQYF

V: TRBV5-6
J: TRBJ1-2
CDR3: CASSFTGNNYGYTF

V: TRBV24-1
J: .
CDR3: CATSDLGGLAAEQYF

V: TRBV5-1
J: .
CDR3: CASSFGGGGDYNEQYF

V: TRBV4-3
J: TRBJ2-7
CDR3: CASSQDPGGGYEQYF